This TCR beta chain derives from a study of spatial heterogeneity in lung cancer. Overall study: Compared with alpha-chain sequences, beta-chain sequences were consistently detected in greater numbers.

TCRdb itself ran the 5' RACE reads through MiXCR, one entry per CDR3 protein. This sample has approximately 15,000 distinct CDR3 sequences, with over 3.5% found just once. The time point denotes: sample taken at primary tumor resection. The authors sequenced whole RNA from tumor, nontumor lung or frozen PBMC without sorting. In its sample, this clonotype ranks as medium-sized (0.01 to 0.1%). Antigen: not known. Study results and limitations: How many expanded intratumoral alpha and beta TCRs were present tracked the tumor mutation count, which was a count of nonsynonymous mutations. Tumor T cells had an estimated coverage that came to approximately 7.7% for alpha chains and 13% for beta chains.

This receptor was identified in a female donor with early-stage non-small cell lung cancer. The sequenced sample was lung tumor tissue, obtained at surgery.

CDR3 bases: TGTGCCAGCAGTTACTCCCTAGCTACAGCGCAAGAGACCCAGTACTTC. Protein sequence: CASSYSLATAQETQYF. V gene TRBV6-5 combines with J gene TRBJ2-5; a weak D match, TRBD2 (5 bases). CDR1 and CDR2 (germline): MNHEY, SVGAGI. V lost 0 bases and J lost 2, with 13 bases in between. This CDR3 has 16 residues.